This entry concerns a single TCR beta chain. The record originates from a study of blood T cell repertoires in COVID-19. Study-wide context: Acute and convalescent COVID-19 samples came from the United States, Italy and Spain. Nucleic acid was either cDNA or gDNA, and it came from T cells, B-cell-depleted T cells, or PBMCs.

Germline-derived CDR1 and CDR2 are SGHAT and FQNNGV. The CDR3 is 15 residues long. Germline trimming cut 3 bases from V and 10 bases from J; bases unmatched to any gene: 8. In the original processing: Reference gene primers were amplified, and this amplification served to estimate nucleated cell counts. Data came from immunoSEQ multiplex PCR; TCRdb stores just in-frame clones and leaves some out. V and J calls plus clone size are reproduced from that table; the DNA served to infer D and trimming. The sample shows 150,000 to 200,000 clones, about 93% of them seen only once. The receptor was isolated from a woman in her forties or fifties with acute or convalescent COVID-19. The chain recombines TRBV11-2 with TRBJ2-1, with 11 bases fitting TRBD2. Sequencing input: peripheral blood. The CDR3 sequence: CASSFPSGGRREQFF. CDR3 DNA sequence: TGTGCCAGCAGCTTCCCTAGCGGGGGGAGAAGGGAGCAGTTCTTC.